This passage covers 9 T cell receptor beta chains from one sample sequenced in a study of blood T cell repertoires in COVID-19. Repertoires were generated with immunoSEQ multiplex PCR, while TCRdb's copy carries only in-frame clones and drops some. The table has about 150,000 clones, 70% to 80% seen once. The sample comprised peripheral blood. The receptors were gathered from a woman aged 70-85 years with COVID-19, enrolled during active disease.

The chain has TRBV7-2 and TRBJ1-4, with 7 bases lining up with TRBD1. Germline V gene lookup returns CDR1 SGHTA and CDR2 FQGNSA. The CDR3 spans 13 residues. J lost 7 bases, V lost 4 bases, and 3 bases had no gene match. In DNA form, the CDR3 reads TGTGCCAGCAGCTCGGACAGGAGTGAAAAACTGTTTTTT. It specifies CASSSDRSEKLFF.

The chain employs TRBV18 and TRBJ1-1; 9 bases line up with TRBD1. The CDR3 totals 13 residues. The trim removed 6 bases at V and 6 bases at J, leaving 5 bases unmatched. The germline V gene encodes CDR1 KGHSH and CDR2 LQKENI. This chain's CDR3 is CASSLTGGPEAFF. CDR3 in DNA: TGTGCCAGCTCCCTCACAGGGGGCCCTGAAGCTTTCTTT.

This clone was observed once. CDR3 DNA: TGTGCCGGGAAAACAGGGAGAGGTACTGAAGCTTTCTTT. Translation: CAGKTGRGTEAFF. J is TRBJ1-1 and V is TRBV30; D perhaps matches TRBD1 (6 bases). Trimming pared 8 bases from V and 5 bases from J, leaving 18 bases between. The CDR3 consists of 13 residues. CDR1 and CDR2 from the germline V gene are GTSNPN and SVGIG (reference sequence).

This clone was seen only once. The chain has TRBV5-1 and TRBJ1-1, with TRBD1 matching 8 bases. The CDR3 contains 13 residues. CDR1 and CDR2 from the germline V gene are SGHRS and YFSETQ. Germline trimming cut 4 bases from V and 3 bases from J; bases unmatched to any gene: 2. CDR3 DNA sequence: TGCGCCAGCAGCCAGGGGGCGGACACTGAAGCTTTCTTT. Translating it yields CASSQGADTEAFF.

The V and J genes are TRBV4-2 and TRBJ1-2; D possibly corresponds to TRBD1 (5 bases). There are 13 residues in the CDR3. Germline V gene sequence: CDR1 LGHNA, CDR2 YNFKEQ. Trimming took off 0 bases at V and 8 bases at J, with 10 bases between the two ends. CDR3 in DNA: TGTGCCAGCAGCCAAGATAGGAGACAGGGCTACACCTTC. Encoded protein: CASSQDRRQGYTF.

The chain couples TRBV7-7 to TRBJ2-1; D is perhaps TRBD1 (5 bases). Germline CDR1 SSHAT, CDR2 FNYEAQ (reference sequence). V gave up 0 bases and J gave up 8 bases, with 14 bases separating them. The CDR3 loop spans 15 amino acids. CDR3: CASSLALAGNDEQFF. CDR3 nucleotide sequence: TGTGCCAGCAGCTTAGCGCTGGCAGGGAACGATGAGCAGTTCTTC.

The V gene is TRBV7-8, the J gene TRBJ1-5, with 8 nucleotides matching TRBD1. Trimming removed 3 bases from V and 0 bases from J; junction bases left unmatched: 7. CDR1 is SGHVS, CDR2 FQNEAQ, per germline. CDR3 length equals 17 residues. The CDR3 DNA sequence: TGTGCCAGCAGCTTGGACAGGGCGGGATATAGCAATCAGCCCCAGCATTTT. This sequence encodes CASSLDRAGYSNQPQHF.

The chain's CDR3 is CASSYQRWGTGGYTF. CDR3 bases: TGTGCCAGCAGTTACCAAAGGTGGGGCACCGGGGGCTACACCTTC. The chain joins TRBV6-5 to TRBJ1-2; possibly TRBD1 for D (5 bases). Germline values: CDR1 MNHEY, CDR2 SVGAGI. There are 15 residues in the CDR3. Trimming pared 2 bases from V and 8 bases from J, leaving 18 bases between.

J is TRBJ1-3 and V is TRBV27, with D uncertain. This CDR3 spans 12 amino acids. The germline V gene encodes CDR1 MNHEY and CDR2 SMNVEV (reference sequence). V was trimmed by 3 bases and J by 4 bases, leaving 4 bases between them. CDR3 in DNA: TGTGCCAGCAGTTTTCAAGGAAACACCATATATTTT. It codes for CASSFQGNTIYF.